These 32 T cell receptor beta chains were all obtained from the same sample, sequenced in a study of blood T cell repertoires in COVID-19. Data came from immunoSEQ multiplex PCR; TCRdb stores just in-frame clones and leaves some out. Of more than 300,000 clones detected, approximately 89% appear once; the ten largest clones hold roughly a tenth. The specimen sequenced was peripheral blood. These receptors all stem from a woman aged 25-40 years with COVID-19, enrolled during active disease.

The chain employs TRBV9 and TRBJ1-6; D perhaps matches TRBD1 (6 bases). CDR1 and CDR2 from the germline V gene are SGDLS and YYNGEE. The CDR3 loop spans 15 amino acids. Deletions cut 4 bases from V and 5 bases from J, with 13 bases between. CDR3 nucleotide sequence: TGTGCCAGCAGCACGGGGGGGCTTAATAATTCACCCCTCCACTTT. Its protein is CASSTGGLNNSPLHF.

The rearrangement joins TRBV4-1 to TRBJ2-1; TRBD1 aligns across 10 bases. Germline loops: CDR1 MGHRA, CDR2 YSYEKL. This CDR3 is 16 amino acids long. V shed 3 bases, J shed 3 bases, and the junction held 5 bases outside the gene matches. As DNA, the CDR3 is TGCGCCAGCAGCCAGGACCGGGACAGGGGCTACAATGAGCAGTTCTTC. It specifies CASSQDRDRGYNEQFF.

This chain links TRBV15 with TRBJ1-1, with TRBD1 matching over 7 bases. The germline V gene encodes CDR1 LNHNV and CDR2 YYDKDF (reference sequence). This CDR3 spans 15 amino acids. The V and J ends lost 5 bases and 1 base, in that order; junction bases with no gene match: 7. The CDR3 region is CATSVTQGGNTEAFF. For the CDR3, the DNA is TGTGCCACCAGCGTTACTCAGGGGGGGAACACTGAAGCTTTCTTT.

The sample holds a few counts of this clone. The rearrangement joins TRBV5-4 to TRBJ2-7, with TRBD2 identical over 7 bases. With 3 bases clipped from V and 8 bases from J, the junction kept 11 bases outside the gene matches. Germline CDR1 and CDR2: SGHNT and YYREEE (reference sequence). This CDR3 is built from 14 residues. The CDR3 reads CASSSKRGPDQQYF. The CDR3 DNA follows: TGTGCCAGCAGCTCCAAGCGGGGCCCCGACCAGCAGTACTTC. The whole variable domain, remainder taken from reference TRBV5-4 and TRBJ2-7, is ETGVTQSPTHLIKTRGQQVTLRCSSQSGHNTVSWYQQALGQGPQFIFQYYREEENGRGNFPPRFSGLQFPNYSSELNVNALELDDSALYLCASSSKRGPDQQYFGPGTRLTVT.

This sequence joins TRBV4-3 and TRBJ1-2; D is perhaps TRBD1 (5 bases). This CDR3 has 13 amino acids. The V end was cut by 3 bases, the J end by 1 base, with 6 bases between. Germline V gene lookup returns CDR1 LGHNA and CDR2 YSLEER. CDR3 sequence reads: CASSQTVNYGYTF. CDR3 in DNA: TGCGCCAGCAGCCAGACAGTTAACTATGGCTACACCTTC.

This chain links TRBV28 with TRBJ2-2; TRBD2 is a possible D gene (7 bases). This CDR3 contains 14 residues. The V end was cut by 2 bases, the J end by 7 bases, with 11 bases between. Germline lookup yields CDR1 MDHEN and CDR2 SYDVKM. CDR3 protein: CASSLGGGNGELFF. CDR3 DNA sequence: TGTGCCAGCAGTTTAGGGGGGGGCAACGGGGAGCTGTTTTTT.

The chain uses TRBV27 and TRBJ2-7; D not certain. Trimming left V 0 bases short and J 6 bases short, with 9 bases between. This CDR3 comprises 13 residues. Per the germline V gene, CDR1 is MNHEY and CDR2 is SMNVEV (reference sequence). The CDR3 DNA reads TGTGCCAGCAGTTTATCGTCCCGGGTCGAGCAGTACTTC. This gives the protein CASSLSSRVEQYF.

V usage is TRBV28 and J usage is TRBJ1-4; 8 bases map to TRBD1. This CDR3 has 18 amino acids. The V and J ends lost 5 bases and 5 bases, in that order; junction bases with no gene match: 16. Germline V gene lookup returns CDR1 MDHEN and CDR2 SYDVKM. Written as DNA, the CDR3 is TGTGCCAGCAGTCGCCCAACAGGGGGTCGTAAGGGGAATGAAAAACTGTTTTTT. Protein: CASSRPTGGRKGNEKLFF.

V gene TRBV19 combines with J gene TRBJ2-7; 8 nucleotides agree with TRBD1. CDR1 is LNHDA and CDR2 is SQIVND in the germline V gene (reference sequence). The CDR3 is made up of 14 amino acids. V trimming: 6 bases; J trimming: 7 bases; junction bases outside the gene matches: 11. The CDR3 protein is CASSRGPRGDEQYF. The CDR3 DNA reads as TGTGCCAGTAGCAGGGGGCCAAGGGGGGATGAGCAGTACTTC. Full variable domain (rest looked up from reference TRBV19 and TRBJ2-7): DGGITQSPKYLFRKEGQNVTLSCEQNLNHDAMYWYRQDPGQGLRLIYYSQIVNDFQKGDIAEGYSVSREKKESFPLTVTSAQKNPTAFYLCASSRGPRGDEQYFGPGTRLTVT.

This clone has just a few counts. A junction boundary mismatches the germline segment, possibly from a read error. The chain recombines TRBV19 with TRBJ2-1; D perhaps matches TRBD1 (6 bases). The CDR3 loop spans 14 amino acids. CDR1 and CDR2 from the germline V gene are LNHDA and SQIVND (reference sequence). The chain's CDR3 is CASSAGTSSNEQFF. The DNA for the CDR3 is TGTGCCAGTAGCGCCGGGACATCCTCCAATGAGCAGTTCTTC.

The rearrangement joins TRBV2 to TRBJ1-1; no definite D call. CDR3 length: 15 residues. V shed 6 bases and J shed 0 bases, with 14 bases lying between them. The germline V gene encodes CDR1 SNHLY and CDR2 FYNNEI. The CDR3 loop is CASSYGGEVNTEAFF. CDR3 DNA: TGTGCCAGCAGCTACGGAGGTGAGGTGAACACTGAAGCTTTCTTT.

The V call is TRBV11-2, the J call TRBJ2-1; D uncertain. Germline V lookup: CDR1 SGHAT, CDR2 FQNNGV. Deletions cut 1 base from V and 5 bases from J, with 9 bases between. The CDR3 loop spans 14 amino acids. CDR3 residues: CASSLGLLDNEQFF. Here the CDR3 DNA reads TGTGCCAGCAGCTTAGGCCTACTTGACAATGAGCAGTTCTTC. The whole variable domain, remainder taken from reference TRBV11-2 and TRBJ2-1, is EAGVAQSPRYKIIEKRQSVAFWCNPISGHATLYWYQQILGQGPKLLIQFQNNGVVDDSQLPKDRFSAERLKGVDSTLKIQPAKLEDSAVYLCASSLGLLDNEQFFGPGTRLTVL.

This clone was counted a single time. The V and J genes are TRBV10-3 and TRBJ2-1; 7 bases are a match to TRBD2. The CDR3 spans 14 residues. From germline, CDR1 is ENHRY and CDR2 SYGVKD. Losses at the gene ends were 3 bases for V and 4 bases for J; bases not matched to a gene: 3. The CDR3, as DNA: TGTGCCATCAGTGACCCGGGACTATACAATGAGCAGTTCTTC. Amino acid sequence: CAISDPGLYNEQFF.

The rearrangement uses TRBV20-1 and TRBJ2-4; 8 nucleotides line up with TRBD1. Trimming cost V 3 bases and J 0 bases; bases outside gene matches: 10. The CDR3 totals 17 residues. CDR1 and CDR2 from the germline V gene are DFQATT and SNEGSKA (reference sequence). The CDR3 DNA is TGCAGTGCTAGTCGACAGGGGTACGAATCAGCCAAAAACATTCAGTACTTC. This translates into CSASRQGYESAKNIQYF.

This chain connects TRBV6-5 to TRBJ2-7; the match to TRBD1 covers 11 bases. The CDR3 length is 14 residues. The junction had 3 bases not matched to a gene; V was cut back by 6 bases and J by 2 bases. In germline, CDR1 is MNHEY, CDR2 SVGAGI. This CDR3 reads CASRKGQGAYEQYF. The CDR3 DNA reads as TGTGCCAGCAGAAAGGGACAGGGGGCCTACGAGCAGTACTTC.

This chain links TRBV9 with TRBJ2-5; 8 bases are shared with TRBD1. CDR1 is SGDLS, CDR2 YYNGEE, per germline. CDR3 length equals 15 residues. V dropped 0 bases and J dropped 5; count of bases not matched to a gene: 6. The CDR3 nucleotides are TGTGCCAGCAGCGTAGGATGGGACAGGACTGAGACCCAGTACTTC. Protein product: CASSVGWDRTETQYF.

The rearrangement joins TRBV2 to TRBJ1-4; D remains unclear. CDR3 length equals 14 residues. CDR1 and CDR2 from the germline V gene are SNHLY and FYNNEI. Between the trimmed V and J ends, which lost 6 bases and 5 bases, there was a span of 13 bases. CDR3 amino acids: CASRQLTSNEKLFF. CDR3 bases: TGTGCCAGCAGACAGCTAACTTCAAATGAAAAACTGTTTTTT.

The J gene is TRBJ2-7, the V gene TRBV28; maybe TRBD1 (6 bases). The CDR3 is 13 amino acids. CDR1 MDHEN and CDR2 SYDVKM come from the germline V gene. Trimming took off 8 bases at V and 3 bases at J, with 14 bases between the two ends. This CDR3 reads CASGPGTSYEQYF. CDR3 DNA sequence: TGTGCCAGCGGTCCCGGGACAAGCTACGAGCAGTACTTC. Supplemented by reference TRBV28 and TRBJ2-7, the full variable domain reads DVKVTQSSRYLVKRTGEKVFLECVQDMDHENMFWYRQDPGLGLRLIYFSYDVKMKEKGDIPEGYSVSREKKERFSLILESASTNQTSMYLCASGPGTSYEQYFGPGTRLTVT.

The V gene is TRBV12-2, the J gene TRBJ2-1; TRBD2 is the table's D call and was not checked against the DNA. TRBV12-2 is recorded as a pseudogene. This CDR3 region has 20 residues. DNA of the CDR3: TGTGCAAGTCGCTTAGAATCTGGAGGAGTAGCGGGAGGAAAATACAATGAGCAGTTCTTC. It yields the protein CASRLESGGVAGGKYNEQFF.

The rearrangement joins TRBV2 to TRBJ2-2; TRBD1 is a possible D gene (7 bases). V was pared by 11 bases and J by 4 bases, with 14 bases between. Germline CDR1 and CDR2: SNHLY and FYNNEI. CDR3 size: 13 residues. The CDR3 is CAGMQGGTGELFF. For the CDR3, the DNA is TGTGCCGGAATGCAGGGGGGCACCGGGGAGCTGTTTTTT.

This chain links TRBV9 with TRBJ1-4, with 7 nucleotides matching TRBD1. The J segment lost 8 bases and the V segment lost 3 bases, leaving 7 bases of the junction unmatched. Germline values: CDR1 SGDLS, CDR2 YYNGEE. This CDR3 region has 14 residues. The CDR3, as DNA: TGTGCCAGCAGCGCACTTACAGGGGACGAAAAACTGTTTTTT. This encodes CASSALTGDEKLFF. The full variable domain, completed using reference TRBV9 and TRBJ1-4, is DSGVTQTPKHLITATGQRVTLRCSPRSGDLSVYWYQQSLDQGLQFLIQYYNGEERAKGNILERFSAQQFPDLHSELNLSSLELGDSALYFCASSALTGDEKLFFGSGTQLSVL.

The rearrangement uses TRBV7-9 and TRBJ1-5; D call uncertain. CDR3 length: 11 residues. The germline CDR1 and CDR2 sequences are SEHNR and FQNEAQ (reference sequence). Deletions cut 4 bases from V and 11 bases from J, with 9 bases between. The CDR3 region is CASSSNGAQHF. The DNA of the CDR3 is TGTGCCAGCAGCTCTAACGGGGCCCAGCATTTT.

V gene TRBV5-1 combines with J gene TRBJ2-2, with D possibly matching TRBD1 (6 bases). Deletions cut 0 bases from V and 2 bases from J, with 14 bases between. Germline V gene lookup returns CDR1 SGHRS and CDR2 YFSETQ. The CDR3 has 17 residues. The CDR3 DNA sequence: TGCGCCAGCAGCTTGGTAGGGGACACCTCAAACACCGGGGAGCTGTTTTTT. It specifies CASSLVGDTSNTGELFF. Combining the CDR3 with reference TRBV5-1 and TRBJ2-2 gives the whole variable domain KAGVTQTPRYLIKTRGQQVTLSCSPISGHRSVSWYQQTPGQGLQFLFEYFSETQRNKGNFPGRFSGRQFSNSRSEMNVSTLELGDSALYLCASSLVGDTSNTGELFFGEGSRLTVL.

This rearrangement joins TRBV10-1 to TRBJ2-5, with D perhaps matching TRBD2 (6 bases). The germline gives CDR1 WNHNN, CDR2 SYGVQD (reference sequence). The V gene lost 3 bases and the J gene lost 2 bases, with 16 bases spanning the gap. CDR3 length equals 16 residues. In DNA, the CDR3 is TGCGCCAGCAGTGATGGGACCGCTGGGGGGCAAGAGACCCAGTACTTC. Its translation: CASSDGTAGGQETQYF.

This chain connects TRBV7-3 to TRBJ2-1; 10 nucleotides agree with TRBD1. Germline trimming cut 5 bases from V and 3 bases from J; bases unmatched to any gene: 1. Per germline, CDR1 SGHTA and CDR2 FQGTGA. CDR3 size: 14 residues. The CDR3 DNA follows: TGTGCCAGCAGCCGGGACAGGGGCTACAATGAGCAGTTCTTC. Its translation is CASSRDRGYNEQFF.

This clone has a handful of counts. V is TRBV7-6 and J is TRBJ2-2, with TRBD2 identical over 10 bases. From germline, CDR1 is SGHVS and CDR2 FNYEAQ. CDR3 length equals 19 residues. The trim removed 7 bases at V and 0 bases at J, leaving 14 bases unmatched. CDR3 region: CASNKGGAGLAANTGELFF. CDR3 nucleotide sequence: TGTGCCAGCAATAAGGGGGGTGCAGGACTAGCGGCGAACACCGGGGAGCTGTTTTTT.

The chain has TRBV4-1 and TRBJ1-5; D gene unclear. The CDR3 has 15 amino acids. Per the germline V gene, CDR1 is MGHRA and CDR2 is YSYEKL. V lost 4 bases, J lost 6 bases, and 16 bases lay in between. CDR3 coding DNA: TGCGCCAGCAGCCTCCTTCAGGCGGGTGGTCAGCCCCAGCATTTT. Translating it yields CASSLLQAGGQPQHF.

The chain is built from TRBV4-1 and TRBJ1-3, with D possibly TRBD1 on 5 matching bases. With 4 bases removed from V and 0 bases from J, the gap between germline ends came to 16 bases. This CDR3 contains 17 residues. Germline V lookup: CDR1 MGHRA, CDR2 YSYEKL. CDR3 nucleotide sequence: TGCGCCAGCAGCCCGAGCGGGGGACCTAGCTCTGGAAACACCATATATTTT. This translates into CASSPSGGPSSGNTIYF.

The chain carries TRBV4-2 and TRBJ2-7; 10 nucleotides agree with TRBD1. This CDR3 has 15 amino acids. J was trimmed by 0 bases and V by 5 bases; bases with no gene match: 4. CDR1 LGHNA and CDR2 YNFKEQ come from the germline V gene. CDR3 bases: TGTGCCAGCAGCGGACAGGGGGTCAGCTCCTACGAGCAGTACTTC. Translated, it gives CASSGQGVSSYEQYF.

The chain uses TRBV10-2 and TRBJ1-5, with TRBD1 as a possible D gene (6 bases). The CDR3 consists of 14 residues. Looked up from germline, CDR1 is WSHSY and CDR2 is SAAADI. The V end lost 2 bases, the J end lost 3 bases, and 8 bases lay between the germline ends. Written as DNA, the CDR3 is TGCGCCAGCAGTGAGCCGGGACACAATCAGCCCCAGCATTTT. Its protein is CASSEPGHNQPQHF.

This clone was seen a handful of times. This chain connects TRBV11-2 to TRBJ2-7; 7 positions match TRBD1. This CDR3 contains 15 residues. Germline V CDR1 and CDR2: SGHAT, FQNNGV. V trimming: 4 bases; J trimming: 1 base; junction bases outside the gene matches: 7. The CDR3 reads CASSSTGTVSYEQYF. Written as DNA, the CDR3 is TGTGCCAGCAGCTCAACCGGGACAGTATCCTACGAGCAGTACTTC.

This clone has only one observation. V gene TRBV10-2 combines with J gene TRBJ2-5; TRBD1 matches 7 bases. Per germline, CDR1 WSHSY and CDR2 SAAADI. This CDR3 has 16 amino acids. The V and J ends lost 6 bases and 2 bases, in that order; junction bases with no gene match: 12. The CDR3 spells CASRATGSGVQETQYF. The CDR3 DNA follows: TGCGCCAGCAGGGCGACAGGGTCTGGTGTACAAGAGACCCAGTACTTC.